These 5 T cell receptor beta chains share one sample of origin, sequenced in a study of tumor-infiltrating lymphocytes in oesophageal squamous cell carcinoma. MiXCR was run by TCRdb on the PCR reads, yielding one entry per CDR3 protein. The sample shows some 19,000 distinct CDR3 sequences, 36% of them seen only once. Material: esophageal tumor tissue. The receptors here all came from a male donor with esophageal squamous cell carcinoma.

Comment on this clonotype: This likely comes from a read error, as the CDR3 has no conserved phenylalanine or tryptophan at its end. Because the CDR3's place on the DNA is in doubt, the DNA is left out and the CDR3 is given as listed by TCRdb. This chain joins TRBV6-1 and TRBJ2-7; the table calls TRBD1, which could not be checked here. The CDR3 sequence runs 16 residues, both termini included. Germline loops: CDR1 MNHNS, CDR2 SASEGT. The CDR3 spells CASSVSGQTTGYTFGS.

The V call is TRBV7-2, the J call TRBJ2-4; 10 bases are shared with TRBD1. The tail of the sequence fits TRBJ2-1 better, so the J call may be wrong. This CDR3 is built from 15 residues. Germline V gene lookup returns CDR1 SGHTA and CDR2 FQGNSA. This CDR3 is CASSPQGQGHNEQFF. The CDR3 DNA reads as TGTGCCAGCAGCCCCCAGGGACAGGGGCACAATGAGCAGTTCTTC.

This clonotype has just a few counts. This chain uses TRBV7-3 with TRBJ2-1; no firm D call. The CDR3 contains 16 residues. The germline gives CDR1 SGHTA, CDR2 FQGTGA. Trimming removed 5 bases at V and 7 bases at J, with 21 bases between. CDR3 amino acids: CASSTEATRAWNEQFF. As DNA, the CDR3 is TGTGCCAGCAGCACCGAAGCGACTCGAGCATGGAATGAGCAGTTCTTC.

This chain connects TRBV6-8 to TRBJ2-5; 9 bases are shared with TRBD1. From germline, CDR1 is MNHGY and CDR2 SAAAGT. This CDR3 is 15 amino acids long. J was trimmed by 11 bases and V by 6 bases; bases with no gene match: 16. CDR3 residues: CASRPGQGPYNEQYF. For the CDR3, the DNA is TGTGCCAGCAGGCCGGGACAGGGCCCTTACAATGAGCAGTACTTC.

This clonotype was seen a few times. The J gene is TRBJ2-5, the V gene TRBV19; TRBD2 might be the D (6 bases). The better agreement between TRBJ2-1 and the DNA end casts doubt on the J call. This CDR3 is built from 13 residues. The germline CDR1 and CDR2 sequences are LNHDA and SQIVND (reference sequence). The CDR3 DNA is TGTGCCAGTAGTATCGGGGAGGAAAATGAGCAGTTCTTC. Translating gives CASSIGEENEQFF.